These T cell receptor beta chains were read from a single sample in a study of spatial heterogeneity in lung cancer. TCRdb reprocessed the 5' RACE reads with MiXCR, giving one entry per CDR3 protein. This table has around 87,000 distinct CDR3 sequences, 12% appearing once. The sequenced sample was PBMCs, obtained at surgery. The receptors come from a male donor with early-stage non-small cell lung cancer. The CDR3 runs from the conserved cysteine through the conserved F or W. Each record gives: J gene, V gene, D gene, clone size, CDR3 DNA, CDR3 protein. D genes are given only for firm matches. A row's size may be missing; if present it is once, few, many or a size class.

TRBJ2-3 TRBV9 NA few TGTGCCAGCAGCGTAGGGGGTAGCGGAAGCACAGATACGCAGTATTTT CASSVGGSGSTDTQYF
TRBJ2-1 TRBV6-4 TRBD2 many TGTGCCAGCAGCGCGACTAGCGGGGAAGGCAATGAGCAGTTCTTC CASSATSGEGNEQFF
TRBJ1-1 TRBV20-1 NA few TGCAGTGCTGGGGGGAACACTGAAGCTTTCTTT CSAGGNTEAFF
TRBJ2-2 TRBV18 NA few TGTGCCAGCTCACAAGCCTCCACCGGGGAGCTGTTTTTT CASSQASTGELFF
TRBJ1-1 TRBV7-2 NA few TGTGCCAGCAGCTTAGCCCAATCTGCTTTCTTT CASSLAQSAFF
TRBJ2-3 TRBV6-6 TRBD2 few TGTGCCAGCAGGGGAGCGGGGGGCACAGATACGCAGTATTTT CASRGAGGTDTQYF
TRBJ2-2 TRBV5-1 NA NA TGCGCCAGCAGTGGGGGCGCGGACGGGGAGCTGTTTTTT CASSGGADGELFF
TRBJ2-3 TRBV7-2 NA many TGTGCCAGCAGCTTAGATGGTCAGACTAGCACAGATACGCAGTATTTT CASSLDGQTSTDTQYF
TRBJ1-1 TRBV7-9 NA few TGTGCCAGCAGCTTAGCCGATGGGGTTATCGGCACTGAAGCTTTCTTT CASSLADGVIGTEAFF
TRBJ2-7 TRBV12-3/TRBV12-4 TRBD2 NA TGTGCCAGCAGCCCCGTCGTGATAGCGGGAGGGCCTGGGAACGAGCAGTACTTC CASSPVVIAGGPGNEQYF
TRBJ1-3 TRBV7-2 NA NA TGTGCCAGCAGCTTAGTTGTGGTGGGAAACACCATATATTTT CASSLVVVGNTIYF
TRBJ2-7 TRBV7-7 NA few TGTGCTAGCAGCCGGGACTTGTACTACGAGCAGTACTTC CASSRDLYYEQYF
TRBJ1-1 TRBV7-2 NA few TGTGCCAGCAGCTTAACAGGGAACACTGAAGCTTTCTTT CASSLTGNTEAFF
TRBJ2-1 TRBV20-1 TRBD2 NA TGCAGTGCTAGAGATCGGAGCGGGAGGATCTCCTACAATGAGCAGTTCTTC CSARDRSGRISYNEQFF
TRBJ2-3 TRBV27 NA NA TGTGCCAGCAGGGCCGATACAGATACGCAGTATTTT CASRADTDTQYF
TRBJ2-3 TRBV28 NA NA TGTGCCAGCAGCGCCGGGGGCGGGGAAACAGATACGCAGTATTTT CASSAGGGETDTQYF
TRBJ1-3 TRBV12-3/TRBV12-4 NA many TGTGCCAGCACCCTACAGGGTTCGGGCTCTGGAAACACCATATATTTT CASTLQGSGSGNTIYF
TRBJ2-6 TRBV7-9 TRBD1 NA TGTGCCAGCAGCCCCGACAGGGGTTTGGCTGGGGCCAACGTCCTGACTTTC CASSPDRGLAGANVLTF
TRBJ1-5 TRBV4-2 NA many TGTGCCAGCAGCCAAACGTCACGGCACCAGCCCCAGCATTTT CASSQTSRHQPQHF
TRBJ2-1 TRBV7-8 NA NA TGTGCCAGCAGCTTTGGTGACAATGAGCAGTTCTTC CASSFGDNEQFF
TRBJ2-5 TRBV7-3 TRBD2 many TGTGCCAGCAGCCCCGGGACTAGTCGGGAGACCCAGTACTTC CASSPGTSRETQYF
TRBJ2-3 TRBV27 TRBD1 NA TGTGCCAGCAGTTCCGGACAGGGGGATCAGCCCCAGTATTTT CASSSGQGDQPQYF
TRBJ2-7 TRBV20-1 NA few TGCAGTGCTAGGCGGGACCAGGGGGTCGAGCAGTACTTC CSARRDQGVEQYF
TRBJ1-1 TRBV4-3 NA NA TGCGCCAGCAGCCGCTCCAGGGGCACTGAAGCTTTCTTT CASSRSRGTEAFF
TRBJ2-7 TRBV4-3 NA many TGCGCCAGCAGCCAAACCCGACGAGGGGCGATCGAGCAGTACTTC CASSQTRRGAIEQYF
TRBJ2-2 TRBV19 NA few TGTGCCAGTAAATCCGGCAGCGCGAACACCGGGGAGCTGTTTTTT CASKSGSANTGELFF
TRBJ2-5 TRBV12-3/TRBV12-4 NA NA TGTGCCAGCATCGGCGGGGTGCACCTCCAAGAGACCCAGTACTTC CASIGGVHLQETQYF
TRBJ2-2 TRBV7-2 TRBD2 few TGTGCCAGCAGCCTGGGACTAGCGGGAGTAAGCGGGGAGCTGTTTTTT CASSLGLAGVSGELFF
TRBJ1-6 TRBV10-3 NA few TGTGCCACCGTGGAGAGCTCCTATAATTCACCCCTCCACTTT CATVESSYNSPLHF
TRBJ2-1 TRBV12-3/TRBV12-4 TRBD1 NA TGTGCCAGCAGTTCATGGGCCCGGGACAGGGTCTCGAATGAGCAGTTCTTC CASSSWARDRVSNEQFF
TRBJ2-5 TRBV20-1 NA NA TGCAGTGCCCCCCTGGAGACCCAGTACTTC CSAPLETQYF
TRBJ2-7 TRBV6-2/TRBV6-3 NA many TGTGCCAGCCGAGATCTTCCTAAGAGCTCCTACGAGCAGTACTTC CASRDLPKSSYEQYF
TRBJ2-7 TRBV5-4 TRBD2 many TGTGCCAGCAGCTTGGCAGGCGGGAGGGCCTACGAGCAGTACTTC CASSLAGGRAYEQYF
TRBJ2-4 TRBV3-1 NA NA TGTGCCAGCAGCCAAGCAGGAGTGAACATTCAGTACTTC CASSQAGVNIQYF
TRBJ2-3 TRBV5-1 TRBD2 few TGCGCCAGCAGCTTGGGACTAGCGGGATCAGATACGCAGTATTTT CASSLGLAGSDTQYF
TRBJ1-2 TRBV28 NA NA TGTGCCAGCAACCCCCCCGGGGTGGGGGCAAGTGGCTACACCTTC CASNPPGVGASGYTF
TRBJ1-4 TRBV5-1 NA few TGCGCCAGCAGCTTTGGACAGCTTAATGAAAAACTGTTTTTT CASSFGQLNEKLFF
TRBJ2-3 TRBV3-1 TRBD2 NA TGTGCCAGCACGAGGGGGGGACTAGGCCTTTCCACAGATACGCAGTATTTT CASTRGGLGLSTDTQYF
TRBJ2-1 TRBV5-1 NA NA TGCGCCAGCAGCTTGCTCGGGGAGAGCTCCTACAATGAGCAGTTCTTC CASSLLGESSYNEQFF
TRBJ2-5 TRBV20-1 TRBD2 NA TGCAGTGCTAGAGATAGCGGGGGCCCATCGCCCCAGTACTTC CSARDSGGPSPQYF
TRBJ2-5 TRBV6-2/TRBV6-3 TRBD2 NA TGTGCCAGCAGTCCTCCCAGCCTAGGGTACGGGAGGGCCATGCGACAAGAGACCCAGTACTTC CASSPPSLGYGRAMRQETQYF
TRBJ2-3 TRBV20-1 NA many TGCAGTGCTCCCCTGTTGGGGACCGATACGCAGTATTTT CSAPLLGTDTQYF
TRBJ2-1 TRBV7-9 TRBD2 NA TGTGCCAGCAGCTTAGGGCAAAGTCGGGAGGGCGATGAGCAGTTCTTC CASSLGQSREGDEQFF